A single sample is the source of the 9 T cell receptor beta chains below, sequenced in a study of coeliac disease. Sequencing was performed with immunoSEQ multiplex PCR; in TCRdb, only in-frame clones are kept and a portion is missing. The table includes just over 1,500 clones, around 60% detected once. Sequenced: intraepithelial lymphocytes from the gut. The source is a woman between 50 and 59 years old with celiac disease on a gluten-free diet.

V and J are TRBV19 and TRBJ1-2; D uncertain. The CDR3 spans 13 residues. Between the trimmed V and J ends, which lost 3 bases and 7 bases, there was a span of 12 bases. Germline V gene data show CDR1 as LNHDA and CDR2 as SQIVND (reference sequence). The CDR3 sequence is CASSIYGFPGYTF. CDR3 nucleotides: TGTGCCAGTAGTATTTACGGGTTCCCTGGCTACACCTTC.

CDR3 nucleotides: TGCGCCAGCAGTGAGCCAAGCGGGGGGGAGGAAGATACGCAGTATTTT. Residues: CASSEPSGGEEDTQYF. The chain links TRBV10-2 to TRBJ2-3, with 10 bases matching TRBD2. Germline CDR1 WSHSY, CDR2 SAAADI. The CDR3 covers 16 residues. Germline trimming cut 2 bases from V and 5 bases from J; bases unmatched to any gene: 7.

The V call is TRBV13, the J call TRBJ1-1, with 8 bases that match TRBD1. This CDR3 contains 14 residues. Germline assignment: CDR1 PRHDT and CDR2 FYEKMQ (reference sequence). The V gene end was trimmed by 2 bases and the J gene end by 9 bases; junction bases not matched to a gene: 8. The CDR3 loop reads CASSLSGQGAQAFF. The CDR3 DNA reads as TGTGCCAGCAGCTTATCGGGTCAGGGGGCCCAAGCTTTCTTT.

This clone was picked up a small number of times. J is TRBJ2-2 and V is TRBV27; tentatively, D is TRBD1 (5 bases). The CDR3 is 14 residues long. The germline V and J ends were trimmed by 2 bases and 8 bases, with 12 bases remaining between them. The germline V gene encodes CDR1 MNHEY and CDR2 SMNVEV (reference sequence). The CDR3 coding sequence is TGTGCCAGCAGTTTACTCGCCAGGGCTGGGGAGCTGTTTTTT. As protein: CASSLLARAGELFF.

CDR3 nucleotides: TGCGCCAGCAGCCCCCCCGGGACCGGGAGTAGTGAGCAGTTCTTC. Translating gives CASSPPGTGSSEQFF. The chain joins TRBV5-1 to TRBJ2-1, with D possibly being TRBD2 (6 bases). CDR3 size: 15 residues. CDR1 and CDR2 from the germline V gene are SGHRS and YFSETQ. Trimming stripped 4 bases from V and 9 bases from J, with 20 bases between.

This chain joins TRBV7-2 and TRBJ1-6; possible D gene TRBD1, 6 bases. V was cut by 4 bases and J by 14 bases, with 15 bases left in between. CDR1 is SGHTA, CDR2 FQGNSA, per germline. CDR3 size: 13 residues. The CDR3 DNA is TGTGCCAGCAGCTCTGGACAGCTAATGACCCTCCACTTT. Translated: CASSSGQLMTLHF.

The V call is TRBV6-6, the J call TRBJ1-1; 7 bases line up with TRBD1. J gave up 0 bases and V 1 base, and 5 bases lay outside the gene matches. This CDR3 comprises 16 residues. Germline CDR1 is MNHNY and CDR2 is SVGAGI (reference sequence). CDR3 residues: CASSYWTGKMNTEAFF. The CDR3 region has the DNA TGTGCCAGCAGTTACTGGACAGGAAAGATGAACACTGAAGCTTTCTTT.

The V gene is TRBV5-4, the J gene TRBJ1-5; TRBD1 is a possible D gene (5 bases). Between the trimmed V and J ends, which lost 0 bases and 3 bases, there was a span of 16 bases. This CDR3 is built from 17 residues. Germline V gene data show CDR1 as SGHNT and CDR2 as YYREEE (reference sequence). DNA of the CDR3: TGTGCCAGCAGCTTGGGGGGGGGTCAGGGCCACAATCAGCCCCAGCATTTT. Translated, it gives CASSLGGGQGHNQPQHF.

The chain employs TRBV11-3 and TRBJ2-1; 8 positions agree with TRBD2. The CDR3 runs 16 residues. The ends lost 5 bases at V and 0 bases at J; junction bases unmatched: 6. Per germline, CDR1 SGHNT and CDR2 YENEEA. CDR3 in amino acids: CASSVSGGLSYNEQFF. The CDR3 DNA sequence: TGTGCCAGCAGCGTCAGCGGGGGCCTCTCCTACAATGAGCAGTTCTTC.